The 7 T cell receptor beta chains below all came from one sample that was sequenced in a study of regulatory T cells in long-lasting Graves disease. As to time point: newly diagnosed GD, antithyroid drugs for less than 3 months. The TCR library was prepared using RNA isolated from PBMCs. To make TCR beta libraries, researchers used iRepertoire HTBI primers and Arm-PCR of CDR3 regions. MiXCR, applied by TCRdb to the multiplex PCR reads, yields one record per CDR3 protein. This table has 500,000 or so distinct CDR3 sequences, around 15% appearing once. These data were likewise used in another study, on T cells in Graves' hyperthyroidism and ophthalmopathy.

Sequencing was performed on peripheral blood mononuclear cells (PBMCs), taken at new diagnosis, from a patient treated with antithyroid drugs. The receptors derive from a woman between 50 and 59 years old with Graves disease.

V and J are TRBV6-1 and TRBJ2-7, with D perhaps given as TRBD1 or TRBD2 (5 bases each). The V end was cut by 7 bases, the J end by 6 bases, with 22 bases between. This CDR3 spans 15 amino acids. Germline CDR1 reads MNHNS; CDR2 reads SASEGT. CDR3 residues: CASNDLPGRPLEQYF. The CDR3 nucleotides read TGTGCCAGCAACGACCTTCCGGGACGACCACTCGAGCAGTACTTC.

The rearrangement uses TRBV19 and TRBJ2-1; D assignment may be TRBD1 or TRBD2 (5 bases each). Trimming shortened V by 5 bases and J by 0 bases, and 14 bases separated the two germline ends. CDR3 length equals 16 residues. From germline, CDR1 is LNHDA and CDR2 SQIVND (reference sequence). CDR3: CASSAYGASSYNEQFF. CDR3 bases: TGTGCCAGTAGTGCGTACGGGGCTAGCTCCTACAATGAGCAGTTCTTC.

Comment on this clonotype: Without the conserved terminal phenylalanine or tryptophan, this CDR3 likely stems from a read error. The chain employs TRBV4-1 and TRBJ2-7, with TRBD2 identical over 9 bases. The germline V gene has CDR1 MGHRA and CDR2 YSYEKL. There are 17 residues in the CDR3. After removal of 2 bases from V and 4 bases from J, the junction contained 12 bases not matched to a gene. The CDR3 spells CASSQIIAGVSVYEQYL. The DNA for the CDR3 is TGCGCCAGCAGCCAAATCATAGCGGGAGTATCGGTTTACGAGCAGTACCTC.

The table lists this clonotype with a few counts. The chain joins TRBV10-3 to TRBJ2-2, with 7 bases that match TRBD2. Trimming removed 5 bases from V and 0 bases from J; junction bases left unmatched: 6. Germline V lookup: CDR1 ENHRY, CDR2 SYGVKD. CDR3 length: 16 amino acids. The CDR3 spells CAISTSVYANTGELFF. In DNA, the CDR3 is TGTGCCATCAGTACTAGCGTTTACGCGAACACCGGGGAGCTGTTTTTT.

The chain recombines TRBV6-2 or TRBV6-3 with TRBJ2-3; no definite D call. The CDR3 totals 15 residues. The V end was cut by 6 bases, the J end by 1 base, with 14 bases between. CDR1 and CDR2 (germline): MNHEY, SVGEGT. The CDR3 sequence: CASSRLGPGTDTQYF. The DNA of the CDR3 is TGTGCCAGCAGCCGACTTGGGCCCGGCACAGATACGCAGTATTTT.

This clonotype came up many times. The rearrangement joins TRBV28 to TRBJ1-1; no definite D call. Germline CDR1 MDHEN, CDR2 SYDVKM. This CDR3 spans 14 amino acids. Trimming took off 6 bases at V and 0 bases at J, with 11 bases between the two ends. This CDR3 is CASRTDGLNTEAFF. The CDR3 region has the DNA TGTGCCAGCAGGACGGACGGTCTGAACACTGAAGCTTTCTTT.

The table lists this clonotype with many counts. This chain joins TRBV2 and TRBJ1-6; D may be TRBD1 (6 bases). Trimming cost V 5 bases and J 8 bases, with 16 bases left between them. The CDR3 totals 15 residues. Germline V lookup: CDR1 SNHLY, CDR2 FYNNEI. The CDR3 protein is CASSQETPGDSPLHF. The CDR3 nucleotides read TGTGCCAGCAGTCAGGAAACCCCAGGGGATTCACCCCTCCACTTT.